Following are 24 T cell receptor beta chains from one sample sequenced in a study of PD-1 blockade in classical Hodgkin lymphoma (dated by TCRdb to the early 2020s). In light of the paper, this sample's time point label describes: cycle 4 day 1 (C4D1), after six to seven weeks of nivolumab. All trial patients had relapsed after autologous stem cell transplantation, with cohorts A, B and C differing in prior brentuximab vedotin exposure. Library generation was performed with the immunoSEQ multiplex PCR assay. Not all clones reach the TCRdb copy of this immuneACCESS table, which keeps in-frame sequences only. Checked studies attribute under half of the gap to unresolved V genes and leave the rest unexplained. The sample table shows 100,000 to 120,000 clones, and roughly nine tenths are seen once. Under 20% of the sample goes to the ten largest clones. The sample in question was peripheral blood mononuclear cells (PBMCs), obtained before the fourth cycle of nivolumab. These TCRs come from a human donor with classical Hodgkin lymphoma.

V and J are TRBV6-4 and TRBJ2-7; D remains ambiguous. The germline V gene has CDR1 MRHNA and CDR2 SNTAGT. This CDR3 is 17 amino acids long. Trimming took 0 bases from V and 0 from J, leaving 15 bases between them. Written as DNA, the CDR3 is TGTGCCAGCAGTGACTCGAGTCTGTTCAGATACTCCTACGAGCAGTACTTC. Translated, it gives CASSDSSLFRYSYEQYF.

J is TRBJ2-1 and V is TRBV27, with unresolved D. Between the trimmed V and J ends, which lost 5 bases and 4 bases, there was a span of 12 bases. Germline V gene lookup returns CDR1 MNHEY and CDR2 SMNVEV (reference sequence). The CDR3 runs 14 residues. CDR3 nucleotides: TGTGCCAGCAGTATCGAGGCTGGGTACAATGAGCAGTTCTTC. Protein: CASSIEAGYNEQFF.

The V and J genes are TRBV19 and TRBJ2-7; D gene unclear. V shed 5 bases and J shed 0 bases, with 8 bases lying between them. The germline gives CDR1 LNHDA, CDR2 SQIVND (reference sequence). This CDR3 has 13 residues. The CDR3 DNA reads as TGTGCCAGTAGTTCGGCACCCTCCTACGAGCAGTACTTC. Its protein is CASSSAPSYEQYF.

CDR3 nucleotides: TGTGCCTGGACCGCAGGGGTTGGCTACACCTTC. This translates into CAWTAGVGYTF. This sequence joins TRBV30 and TRBJ1-2, with D tentatively TRBD1 (6 bases). This CDR3 is 11 amino acids long. Germline V gives CDR1 GTSNPN, CDR2 SVGIG (reference sequence). The germline V and J ends were trimmed by 4 bases and 7 bases, with 10 bases remaining between them. The variable domain in full, completed from reference TRBV30 and TRBJ1-2, reads SQTIHQWPATLVQPVGSPLSLECTVEGTSNPNLYWYRQAAGRGLQLLFYSVGIGQISSEVPQNLSASRPQDRQFILSSKKLLLSDSGFYLCAWTAGVGYTFGSGTRLTVV.

The rearrangement uses TRBV5-5 and TRBJ1-3; 10 bases agree with TRBD1. V shed 3 bases and J 11 bases; nucleotides not matched to a gene: 8. CDR1 and CDR2 (germline): SGHKS, YYEKEE (reference sequence). This CDR3 has 14 amino acids. Here the CDR3 reads CASSSGQGFSAIYF. CDR3 nucleotide sequence: TGTGCCAGCAGCTCGGGACAGGGGTTTTCGGCCATATATTTT.

The chain is built from TRBV6-5 and TRBJ1-2, with D uncertain. Germline V CDR1 and CDR2: MNHEY, SVGAGI. CDR3 size: 12 residues. The V end was cut by 5 bases, the J end by 5 bases, with 9 bases between. CDR3 in amino acids: CASSARHYGYTF. For the CDR3, the DNA is TGTGCCAGCAGTGCGCGACATTATGGCTACACCTTC.

V gene TRBV19 combines with J gene TRBJ1-4, with D hard to call. Looked up from germline, CDR1 is LNHDA and CDR2 is SQIVND (reference sequence). V dropped 4 bases and J dropped 5 bases, with 14 bases sitting between them. The CDR3 contains 15 residues. This CDR3 is CASSRVDGSNEKLFF. Here the CDR3 DNA reads TGTGCCAGTAGTAGGGTGGACGGAAGCAATGAAAAACTGTTTTTT. The whole variable domain, filled in from reference TRBV19 and TRBJ1-4, reads DGGITQSPKYLFRKEGQNVTLSCEQNLNHDAMYWYRQDPGQGLRLIYYSQIVNDFQKGDIAEGYSVSREKKESFPLTVTSAQKNPTAFYLCASSRVDGSNEKLFFGSGTQLSVL.

This clone was observed a few times. This chain links TRBV6-1 with TRBJ1-1; D remains unclear. Trimming stripped 10 bases from V and 1 base from J, with 7 bases between. The CDR3 runs to 11 residues. CDR1 is MNHNS, CDR2 SASEGT, per germline. This CDR3 reads CAIFPNTEAFF. Here the CDR3 DNA reads TGTGCCATTTTTCCGAACACTGAAGCTTTCTTT.

This clone was detected a few times. This sequence joins TRBV29-1 and TRBJ1-3; a possible D gene is TRBD1 (6 bases). V dropped 3 bases and J dropped 0 bases, with 12 bases sitting between them. Germline-derived CDR1 and CDR2 are SQVTM and ANQGSEA. This CDR3 has 15 amino acids. The CDR3, as DNA: TGCAGCGTTGAGGTACAGGGAGACTCTGGAAACACCATATATTTT. This sequence encodes CSVEVQGDSGNTIYF.

The genes are TRBV11-2 and TRBJ1-2; D not certain. V lost 5 bases to trimming and J lost 9 bases, with 19 bases between them. This CDR3 region has 14 residues. CDR1 and CDR2 (germline): SGHAT, FQNNGV. CDR3 amino acids: CASSPTSGRTRYTF. The CDR3 DNA follows: TGTGCCAGCAGCCCAACCTCCGGCAGGACGCGCTACACCTTC.

This chain uses TRBV19 with TRBJ1-2; no firm D call. This CDR3 has 12 amino acids. Germline assignment: CDR1 LNHDA and CDR2 SQIVND (reference sequence). V shed 5 bases and J shed 2 bases, with 6 bases lying between them. CDR3 nucleotides: TGTGCCAGTAGTTCTCAGAACTATGGCTACACCTTC. It codes for CASSSQNYGYTF.

The rearrangement uses TRBV30 and TRBJ1-5; D is unresolved. This CDR3 has 14 residues. Trimming cost V 3 bases and J 3 bases, with 12 bases left between them. Germline values: CDR1 GTSNPN, CDR2 SVGIG (reference sequence). CDR3 coding DNA: TGTGCCTGGAGCTTTCCTACCCCCAATCAGCCCCAGCATTTT. Encoded protein: CAWSFPTPNQPQHF.

The chain recombines TRBV19 with TRBJ2-3; no clear D. The CDR3 covers 13 residues. The germline V and J ends were trimmed by 1 base and 1 base, with 3 bases remaining between them. CDR1 and CDR2 (germline): LNHDA, SQIVND (reference sequence). CDR3 loop: CASSIGGTDTQYF. In DNA form, the CDR3 reads TGTGCCAGTAGTATAGGGGGCACAGATACGCAGTATTTT. Using reference TRBV19 and TRBJ2-3 for the parts outside the CDR3, the full variable domain is DGGITQSPKYLFRKEGQNVTLSCEQNLNHDAMYWYRQDPGQGLRLIYYSQIVNDFQKGDIAEGYSVSREKKESFPLTVTSAQKNPTAFYLCASSIGGTDTQYFGPGTRLTVL.

This chain uses TRBV18 with TRBJ2-2, with TRBD1 identical over 12 bases. Trimming removed 0 bases from V and 7 bases from J; junction bases left unmatched: 3. This CDR3 spans 16 amino acids. Germline V gene sequence: CDR1 KGHSH, CDR2 LQKENI. CDR3 DNA: TGTGCCAGCTCACCACCGGGACAGGGGGCGAACGGGGAGCTGTTTTTT. It codes for CASSPPGQGANGELFF.

The V and J genes are TRBV19 and TRBJ2-7, with 8 nucleotides matching TRBD2. Germline-derived CDR1 and CDR2 are LNHDA and SQIVND (reference sequence). The CDR3 totals 14 residues. V lost 3 bases and J lost 0; bases outside the gene matches: 1. CDR3 DNA sequence: TGTGCCAGTAGTATGGGACTAGGCTCCTACGAGCAGTACTTC. It yields the protein CASSMGLGSYEQYF.

V usage is TRBV7-2 and J usage is TRBJ2-7, with D unresolved. V was clipped by 1 base and J by 2 bases, with 9 bases between them. Germline CDR1 reads SGHTA; CDR2 reads FQGNSA. The CDR3 contains 14 residues. The DNA for the CDR3 is TGTGCCAGCAGCTTAGTTATTGGGCCCTACGAGCAGTACTTC. It is translated as CASSLVIGPYEQYF.

This clone was counted a single time. The genes are TRBV2 and TRBJ2-7, with 11 bases that match TRBD2. Trimming took 6 bases from V and 1 from J; bases not matched to a gene: 5. This CDR3 region has 15 residues. Germline V gene lookup returns CDR1 SNHLY and CDR2 FYNNEI. The CDR3, as DNA: TGTGCCAGCAGGGGGGGGACTAGCGGATCCTACGAGCAGTACTTC. As protein: CASRGGTSGSYEQYF.

V and J are TRBV10-2 and TRBJ2-5; TRBD2 matches 12 bases. V gave up 8 bases and J gave up 3 bases; unmatched junction bases: 10. From germline, CDR1 is WSHSY and CDR2 SAAADI. The CDR3 loop spans 16 amino acids. The CDR3 region is CASWSDRTSGEETQYF. CDR3 nucleotides: TGCGCCAGCTGGAGTGATAGGACTAGCGGGGAAGAGACCCAGTACTTC.

The V call is TRBV19, the J call TRBJ2-7; D gene uncertain. Per germline, CDR1 LNHDA and CDR2 SQIVND (reference sequence). V was cut by 2 bases and J by 3 bases, with 11 bases left in between. This CDR3 is 14 amino acids long. CDR3 protein: CASSIIPDGYEQYF. The CDR3 DNA reads as TGTGCCAGTAGTATAATCCCCGACGGCTACGAGCAGTACTTC.

CDR3: CASSEAGADTQYF. The CDR3 DNA reads TGTGCCAGCAGTGAAGCAGGGGCAGATACGCAGTATTTT. This sequence joins TRBV6-1 and TRBJ2-3, with a weak D call TRBD1 (5 bases). Trimming cost V 0 bases and J 4 bases, with 5 bases left between them. The CDR3 totals 13 residues. CDR1 and CDR2 (germline): MNHNS, SASEGT.

The chain combines TRBV6-6 with TRBJ1-4; TRBD1 matches at 8 bases. The CDR3 has 13 residues. The junction had 1 base not matched to a gene; V was cut back by 2 bases and J by 8 bases. Germline loops: CDR1 MNHNY, CDR2 SVGAGI (reference sequence). Written as DNA, the CDR3 is TGTGCCAGCAGTTACGGACAGGGCGAAAAACTGTTTTTT. As protein: CASSYGQGEKLFF.

The rearrangement links TRBV19 to TRBJ1-5, with D possibly matching TRBD1 (5 bases). This CDR3 is 17 amino acids long. CDR1 is LNHDA and CDR2 is SQIVND in the germline V gene (reference sequence). Deletions cut 2 bases from V and 0 bases from J, with 14 bases between. CDR3 bases: TGTGCCAGTAGTATACGGGACGGTATCTATAGCAATCAGCCCCAGCATTTT. It codes for CASSIRDGIYSNQPQHF.

This clone has just one count. The chain recombines TRBV29-1 with TRBJ1-1, with 7 bases lining up with TRBD1. The CDR3 runs to 13 residues. V shed 7 bases, J shed 3 bases, and the junction held 8 bases outside the gene matches. Germline V lookup: CDR1 SQVTM, CDR2 ANQGSEA. The CDR3 protein is CSAYRGGDTEAFF. The CDR3 bases are TGCAGCGCCTACAGGGGAGGGGACACTGAAGCTTTCTTT.

The rearrangement joins TRBV25-1 to TRBJ1-1, with D possibly TRBD1 on 5 matching bases. Germline V gene sequence: CDR1 MGHDK, CDR2 SYGVNS. V lost 6 bases, J lost 3 bases, and 11 bases lay in between. CDR3 length: 13 amino acids. CDR3 sequence: CASRPVGDTEAFF. For the CDR3, the DNA is TGTGCCAGCAGACCCGTGGGGGACACTGAAGCTTTCTTT.